The clone carrying this TCR beta chain came up a few times. This specimen belongs to a study of regulatory T cells in long-lasting Graves disease. Libraries of TCR beta came from iRepertoire HTBI primers plus Arm-PCR of CDR3 regions. In TCRdb, the multiplex PCR reads were re-called with MiXCR into one record per CDR3 protein. The sample includes over 350,000 distinct CDR3 sequences, around 13% seen only once; the top ten take approximately 15%. Time point defined: newly diagnosed GD, antithyroid drugs for less than 3 months. RNA extracted from PBMCs served as the sequencing template. A further study also used this sample, focusing on T cells in Graves' hyperthyroidism and ophthalmopathy.

Sequences were derived from peripheral blood mononuclear cells (PBMCs), sampled at new diagnosis, from a patient treated with antithyroid drugs. The receptor was isolated from a woman between 45 and 65 years old with Graves disease.

CDR3 in amino acids: CASSPLAGEAVWEQYF. In nucleotides, the CDR3 is TGCGCCAGCAGCCCCCTAGCGGGAGAGGCGGTTTGGGAGCAGTACTTC. The chain couples TRBV4-1 to TRBJ2-7, with TRBD2 matching over 10 bases. The J segment lost 7 bases and the V segment lost 4 bases, leaving 13 bases of the junction unmatched. The CDR3 loop spans 16 amino acids. The V gene's germline CDR1 is MGHRA and CDR2 YSYEKL.